This T cell receptor beta chain was retrieved from a study of blood T cells in healthy people across ages (dated by TCRdb to between 2015 and 2016). About the full investigation: In model experiments, template switching captured about one uniquely barcoded TCR beta cDNA molecule for every two T cells. To track age-related changes in TCR beta repertoire diversity, the study relied on deep sequencing normalized with unique cDNA molecular identifiers. The donors were split into four age groups: young (average around 15 years), middle-aged (39), aged (approximately 60) and long-lived (roughly 80). To avoid experimental bias, donors of different ages were distributed randomly across sequencing lanes. Two additional independent replicas of 1 million unique cDNA reads from the same blood draw were analyzed for two donors (one aged 18 to 29 and one aged 80 or older).

The CDR3 covers 16 residues, taking in both the cysteine and the phenylalanine. Just CDR3 DNA is preserved here, 48 bases in frame from base 1. CDR1 and CDR2 are read off the germline V gene as MNHNS and SASEGT. The germline V and J ends show losses of 5 bases and 1 base respectively, and no gene match explains 5 bases of the junction. The donors were about 40 Caucasian individuals from Russia, aged about 6 to 100 years, who were systemically healthy. Around 9.9 milliliters of peripheral blood were collected from each donor into EDTA-treated Vacutainer tubes. Ficoll-Paque density-gradient centrifugation was used to isolate PBMCs, with at least 6 million per sample. Total RNA was extracted from PBMCs with Trizol reagent, with at least 5.5 micrograms obtained per sample. For every donor, an aliquot of PBMCs went through flow cytometry to measure the percentages of naive CD45RAhigh/CD27high T cells.

Library method: 5' RACE. Sequencing was performed on an Illumina HiSeq 2500. A second about 7 to 12 cycle PCR used a sample-barcoded 5' primer and a J-beta primer mix. A template-switch 5' adaptor carrying 12 random nucleotides introduced a unique molecular identifier onto each TCR beta cDNA molecule. Each sample yielded at least 2.5 million CDR3-containing paired-end reads. First-strand cDNA was synthesized from all RNA with the Mint cDNA synthesis kit, primed by a TRBC-specific oligonucleotide. Following uracil-DNA glycosylase treatment, all cDNA underwent a first 18-cycle PCR with the universal primers M1SS and BC2_uni_R. Per the original workflow: Each sample was normalized by randomly selecting 1 million high-quality reads, each carrying a distinct molecular identifier. Reads sharing molecular identifiers were discarded rather than binned into consensus sequences. CDR3 identification, clonotype clustering and error correction used MiTCR with a Q25 quality threshold and the strictest error-elimination algorithm. A nonparametric unseen species model with Euler transformation was used to estimate a lower bound on total TCR beta diversity. TCRdb passed the public sequencing reads through fastp at Q25 and MiXCR, retaining productive beta sequences. Identical CDR3 proteins give one entry, which carries the most common genes and DNA. TCRdb's processing, not the study's, gives the V and J calls here. The sample table holds about 1 million distinct CDR3 sequences, of which 40% to 45% were seen once. The biggest ten clones account for 15% to 20% of the sample.

A word on this clonotype: Its specific antigen is unknown. It has no much larger one-base neighbor in the sample; base qualities were not kept.

On the study overall, not on this receptor specifically: Compared with the aged group, the long-lived group had more naive CD4+ T cells, fewer expanded clones and increased TCR diversity, suggesting age selection. Because the CMV infection status of the donors was unknown, age-related changes in expanded clonotypes may potentially have been confounded. Conclusive comparison of naive and antigen-experienced compartments was prevented by the profiling of bulk unsorted PBMCs. Observed TCR beta diversity correlated strongly with the percentage of naive T cells measured by flow cytometry. Total diversity estimates from one million sequenced T cells were considered lower bounds and underestimates. Observed TCR beta diversity per million T cells fell roughly linearly with age, and a significant reduction was already apparent by age around 40.

This TCR derives from a woman between 55 and 75 years old in good health. The rearranged chain carries TRBV6-1 and TRBJ2-3; a stretch of 11 junction bases matches TRBD2. What was sequenced was blood. The CDR3 protein sequence reads: CASSPPTSGGTDTQYF. The bases read TGTGCCAGCAGTCCCCCGACTAGCGGGGGCACAGATACGCAGTATTTT.